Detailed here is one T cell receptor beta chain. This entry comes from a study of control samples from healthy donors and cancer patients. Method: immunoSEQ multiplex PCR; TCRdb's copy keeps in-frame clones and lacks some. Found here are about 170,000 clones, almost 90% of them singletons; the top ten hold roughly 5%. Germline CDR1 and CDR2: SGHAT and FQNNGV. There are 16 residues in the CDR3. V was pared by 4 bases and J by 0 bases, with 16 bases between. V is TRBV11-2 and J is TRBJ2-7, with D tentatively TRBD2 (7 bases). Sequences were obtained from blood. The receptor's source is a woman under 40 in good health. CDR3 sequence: CASSWEGGSSSYEQYF. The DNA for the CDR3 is TGTGCCAGCAGCTGGGAGGGGGGTTCGAGCTCCTACGAGCAGTACTTC.